The clone carrying this T cell receptor (beta chain) was counted ten times or more. The data belong to a study of Graves' ophthalmopathy and Graves' hyperthyroidism. The TCR beta CDR3 regions underwent amplification from RNA transcripts. HTBI primers were employed in first-round RT-PCR, then a second-round multiplex PCR followed. TCRdb processed the multiplex PCR reads anew with MiXCR; each CDR3 protein has one entry. The sample has about 620,000 distinct CDR3 sequences; about 20% are singletons. Germline V gene lookup returns CDR1 KGHDR and CDR2 SFDVKD. This CDR3 comprises 14 residues. Deletions cut 6 bases from V and 5 bases from J, with 14 bases between.

The V call is TRBV24-1, the J call TRBJ2-3; tentatively, D is TRBD1 (6 bases). The source material was peripheral blood. The receptor's source is a woman aged 18 to 35 with stable Graves' hyperthyroidism. Some clones in this sample may be carry-over from other donors' samples. The CDR3 here is CATSPRTAVDTQYF. CDR3 in DNA: TGTGCCACCAGTCCACGGACAGCAGTAGATACGCAGTATTTT.